There are many counts of the clone carrying this TCR beta chain. Its matching antigen is unknown. This entry comes from a study of T-cell memory formation after mild COVID-19. V was trimmed by 4 bases and J by 3 bases, leaving 8 bases between them. The germline CDR1 and CDR2 sequences are MRHNA and SNTAGT. This CDR3 contains 13 residues. Study results and caveats: Mostly located in CM and EM were contracting CD4+ clones, with contracting CD8+ clones located in EMRA.

The 5'RACE method, run with constant-segment primers, produced TCR alpha and TCR beta cDNA libraries (carrying sample barcodes and UMIs). TCRdb reprocessed the 5' RACE reads with MiXCR, giving one entry per CDR3 protein. The table records a few hundred thousand distinct CDR3 sequences, roughly a fifth of them present only once. The rearrangement links TRBV6-4 to TRBJ2-3; D is unclear. Material for sequencing was PBMCs or a T cell subset sorted from them (not recorded which). This clonotype was sampled from a man between 18 and 29 years old who had mild COVID-19 (a few samples of this study predate the infection). Cell type and time point are not known. Here the CDR3 reads CASSGNPTDTQYF. Here the CDR3 DNA reads TGTGCCAGCAGTGGGAACCCAACAGATACGCAGTATTTT.